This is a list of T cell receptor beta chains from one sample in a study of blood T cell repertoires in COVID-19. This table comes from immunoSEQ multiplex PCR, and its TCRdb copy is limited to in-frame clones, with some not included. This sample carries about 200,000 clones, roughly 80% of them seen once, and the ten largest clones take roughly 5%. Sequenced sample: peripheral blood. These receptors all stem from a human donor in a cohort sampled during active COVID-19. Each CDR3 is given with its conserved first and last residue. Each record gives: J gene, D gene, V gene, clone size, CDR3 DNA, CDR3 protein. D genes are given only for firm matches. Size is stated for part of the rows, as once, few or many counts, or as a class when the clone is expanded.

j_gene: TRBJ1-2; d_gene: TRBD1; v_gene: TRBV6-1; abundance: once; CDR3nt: TGTGCCAGCAGTGCGGGACAGGGCTTTATAGGCTATGGCTACACCTTC; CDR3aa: CASSAGQGFIGYGYTF
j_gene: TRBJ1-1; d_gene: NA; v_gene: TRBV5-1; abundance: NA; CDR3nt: TGCGCCAGCAGCGGGAGACGTGAGATGAACACTGAAGCTTTCTTT; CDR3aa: CASSGRREMNTEAFF
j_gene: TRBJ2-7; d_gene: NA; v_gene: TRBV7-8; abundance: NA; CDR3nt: TGTGCCAGCAGCTTAGCGGGAGACGACTACGAGCAGTACTTC; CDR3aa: CASSLAGDDYEQYF
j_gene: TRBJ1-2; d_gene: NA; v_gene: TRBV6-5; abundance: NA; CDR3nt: TGTGCCAGCAGTTCCATCAGGGTGGGATATGGCTACACCTTC; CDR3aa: CASSSIRVGYGYTF
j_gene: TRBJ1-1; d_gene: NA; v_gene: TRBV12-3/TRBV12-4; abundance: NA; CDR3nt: TGTGCCAGCACCCCCGGCACTGAAGCTTTCTTT; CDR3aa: CASTPGTEAFF
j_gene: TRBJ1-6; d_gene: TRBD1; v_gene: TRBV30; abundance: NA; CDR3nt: TGTGCCTGCCACGGACAGGGGGTGTCCTATAATTCACCCCTCCACTTT; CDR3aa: CACHGQGVSYNSPLHF
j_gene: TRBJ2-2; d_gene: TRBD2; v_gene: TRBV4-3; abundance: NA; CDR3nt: TGCGCCAGCAGCGCTAAGACTAGCGGGAGCCTGTACACCGGGGAGCTGTTTTTT; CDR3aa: CASSAKTSGSLYTGELFF
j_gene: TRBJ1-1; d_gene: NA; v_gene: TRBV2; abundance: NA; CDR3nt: TGTGCCCTCAAGGGGGATCGGACTGAAGCTTTCTTT; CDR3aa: CALKGDRTEAFF
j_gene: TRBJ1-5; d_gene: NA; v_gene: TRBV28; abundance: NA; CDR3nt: TGTGCCAGCAGCTCCTTCAGGGGCGGCAGCAATCAGCCCCAGCATTTT; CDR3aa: CASSSFRGGSNQPQHF
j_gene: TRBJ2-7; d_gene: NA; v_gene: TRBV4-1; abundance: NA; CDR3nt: TGCGCCAGCAGCCAAAGAAGAGGCTCCTACGAGCAGTACTTC; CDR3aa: CASSQRRGSYEQYF
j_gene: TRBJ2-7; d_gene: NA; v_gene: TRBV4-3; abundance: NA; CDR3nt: TGCGCCAGCAGCCAAGTAGCGTTAAGCTCCTACGAGCAGTACTTC; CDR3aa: CASSQVALSSYEQYF
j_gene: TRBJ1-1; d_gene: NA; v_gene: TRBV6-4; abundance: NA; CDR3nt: TGTGCCAGCAGCCTTACAGGGACGGCGAACACTGAAGCTTTCTTT; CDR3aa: CASSLTGTANTEAFF
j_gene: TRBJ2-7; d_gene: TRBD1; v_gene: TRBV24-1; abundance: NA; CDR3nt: TGTGCCACCAGTGATTCCAAGAGGGCAGGGGGCTACGAGCAGTACTTC; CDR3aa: CATSDSKRAGGYEQYF
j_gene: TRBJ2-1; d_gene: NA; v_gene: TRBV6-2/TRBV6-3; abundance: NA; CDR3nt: TGTGCCAGCAGTTTCCCCACAGAGCAGTTCTTC; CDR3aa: CASSFPTEQFF
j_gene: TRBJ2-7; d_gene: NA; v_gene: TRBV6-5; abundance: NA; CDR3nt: TGTGCCAGCAGTTACGCTAGCCCGCTGTACGAGCAGTACTTC; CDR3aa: CASSYASPLYEQYF
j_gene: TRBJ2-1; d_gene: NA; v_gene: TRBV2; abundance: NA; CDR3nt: TGTGCCAGCAGTGAATTGTCCTGGGGTAGCTCGGGATCACTGATTTGGTACAATGAGCAGTTCTTC; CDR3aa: CASSELSWGSSGSLIWYNEQFF
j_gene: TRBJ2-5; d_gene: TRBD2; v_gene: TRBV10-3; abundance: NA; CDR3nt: TGTGCCATCAGTGACCCTCCTAGCGGAACGTATCAAGAGACCCAGTACTTC; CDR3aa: CAISDPPSGTYQETQYF
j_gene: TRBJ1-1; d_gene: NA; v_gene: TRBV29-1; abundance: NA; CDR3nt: TGCAGCGTCGGGGAACACGAGAACACTGAAGCTTTCTTT; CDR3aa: CSVGEHENTEAFF
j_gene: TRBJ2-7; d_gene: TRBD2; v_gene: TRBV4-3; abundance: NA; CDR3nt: TGCGCCAGCAGCCAAGTGATTAGCGGGAACGCCTACGAGCAGTACTTC; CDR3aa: CASSQVISGNAYEQYF
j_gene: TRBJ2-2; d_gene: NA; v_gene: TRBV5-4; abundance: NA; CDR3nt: TGTGCCAGCAGCTTGAGCGGTTACACCGGGGAGCTGTTTTTT; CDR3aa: CASSLSGYTGELFF
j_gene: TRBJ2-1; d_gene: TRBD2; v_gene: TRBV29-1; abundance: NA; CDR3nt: TGCAGCGTCCGTAGCGGGAGGGGATACAATGAGCAGTTCTTC; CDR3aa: CSVRSGRGYNEQFF
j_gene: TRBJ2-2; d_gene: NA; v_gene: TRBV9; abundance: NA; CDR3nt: TGTGCCAGCAGCGTAGGGGCGGGGTACACCGGGGAGCTGTTTTTT; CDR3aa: CASSVGAGYTGELFF
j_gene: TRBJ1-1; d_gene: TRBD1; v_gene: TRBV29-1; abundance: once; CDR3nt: TGCAGCGTAGGACAGGTGAACACTGAAGCTTTCTTT; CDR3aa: CSVGQVNTEAFF
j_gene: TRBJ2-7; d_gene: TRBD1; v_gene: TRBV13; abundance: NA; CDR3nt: TGTGCCAGCAGCAAGGGACAGGGTTTCGAGCAGTACTTC; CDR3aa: CASSKGQGFEQYF
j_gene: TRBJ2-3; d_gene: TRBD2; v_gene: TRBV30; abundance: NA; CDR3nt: TGTGCCTGGAGGGGAGCGGGAGCGGTAGATACGCAGTATTTT; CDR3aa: CAWRGAGAVDTQYF
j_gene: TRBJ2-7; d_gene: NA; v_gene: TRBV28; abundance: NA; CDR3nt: TGTGCCAGCAGTTTAATTCCGGGGGTGATCGAGCAGTACTTC; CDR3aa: CASSLIPGVIEQYF
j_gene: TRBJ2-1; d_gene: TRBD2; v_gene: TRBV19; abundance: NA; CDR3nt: TGTGCCAGTAGGACCGGGACTAGCGACCCGAGTGAGCAGTTCTTC; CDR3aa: CASRTGTSDPSEQFF
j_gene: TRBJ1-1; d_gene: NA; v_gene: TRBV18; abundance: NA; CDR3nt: TGTGCCAGCTCACCCCAGAAAATGAACACTGAAGCTTTCTTT; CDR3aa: CASSPQKMNTEAFF
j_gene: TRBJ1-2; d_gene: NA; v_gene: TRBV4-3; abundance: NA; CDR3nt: TGCGCCAGCAGCCAAGGACAGGCGAACTATGGCTACACCTTC; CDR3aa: CASSQGQANYGYTF
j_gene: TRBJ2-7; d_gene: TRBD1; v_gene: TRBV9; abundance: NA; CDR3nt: TGTGCCAGCTCCAAGGGGGACAGAGTTTCCTACGAGCAGTACTTC; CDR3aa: CASSKGDRVSYEQYF
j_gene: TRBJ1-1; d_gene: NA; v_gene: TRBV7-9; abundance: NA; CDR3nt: TGTGCCAGCAGACAGAACACAGGGAACACTGAAGCTTTCTTT; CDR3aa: CASRQNTGNTEAFF
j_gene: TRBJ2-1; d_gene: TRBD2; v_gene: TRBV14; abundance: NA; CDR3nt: TGTGCCAGCAGCCCTCGACTAGCGAGCCTCTACAATGAGCAGTTCTTC; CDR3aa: CASSPRLASLYNEQFF
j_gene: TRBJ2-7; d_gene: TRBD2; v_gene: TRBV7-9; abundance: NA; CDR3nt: TGTGCCAGCAGCCGGGGGGCGGGAGGGCCCTACGAGCAGTACTTC; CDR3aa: CASSRGAGGPYEQYF
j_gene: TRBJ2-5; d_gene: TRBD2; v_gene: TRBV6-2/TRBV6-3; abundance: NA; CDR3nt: TGTGCCAGCAGTTACAGGCGCGGGAGGGCGTACCAAGAGACCCAGTACTTC; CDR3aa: CASSYRRGRAYQETQYF
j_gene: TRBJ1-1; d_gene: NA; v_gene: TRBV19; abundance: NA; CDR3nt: TGTGCCAGTAGTATAGGCGGGGTTCTGAACACTGAAGCTTTCTTT; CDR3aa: CASSIGGVLNTEAFF
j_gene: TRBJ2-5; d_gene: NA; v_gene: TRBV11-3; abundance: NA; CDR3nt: TGTGCCAGCAGCTCCCGACTAGAAGAGACCCAGTACTTC; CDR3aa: CASSSRLEETQYF
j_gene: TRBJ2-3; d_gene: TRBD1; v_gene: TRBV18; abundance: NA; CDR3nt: TGTGCCAGCTCACCGGGAAGCAGGGGGCCACGGAGAACAGATACGCAGTATTTT; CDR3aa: CASSPGSRGPRRTDTQYF
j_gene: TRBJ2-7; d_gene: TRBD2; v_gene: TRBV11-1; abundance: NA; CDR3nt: TGTGCCAGCAGCCTAACTAGCGTCAAGCGGGACGAGCAGTACTTC; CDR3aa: CASSLTSVKRDEQYF
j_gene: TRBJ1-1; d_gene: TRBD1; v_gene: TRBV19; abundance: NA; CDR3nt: TGTGCCAGTAGTATTTCCGCCTCAGGGGGCAGGTACACTGAAGCTTTCTTT; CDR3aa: CASSISASGGRYTEAFF
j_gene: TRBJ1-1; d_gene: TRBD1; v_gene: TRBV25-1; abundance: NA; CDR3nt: TGTGCCAGCAGTGTAGCAGGGGGCCCCACTGAAGCTTTCTTT; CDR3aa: CASSVAGGPTEAFF
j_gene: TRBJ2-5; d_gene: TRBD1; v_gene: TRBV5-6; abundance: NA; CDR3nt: TGTGCCAGCAGCTTACTGGGCAGGGGGCGCGAGGAGACCCAGTACTTC; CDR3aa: CASSLLGRGREETQYF
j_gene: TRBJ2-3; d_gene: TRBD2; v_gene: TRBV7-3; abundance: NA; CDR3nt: TGTGCCAGCAGCTTGACCCGGGGGGGCACAGATACGCAGTATTTT; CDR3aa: CASSLTRGGTDTQYF
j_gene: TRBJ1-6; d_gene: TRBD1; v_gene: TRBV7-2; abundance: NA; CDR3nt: TGTGCCAGCAGCTCACCCAAGACAGGGCTTCCATCACCCCTCCACTTT; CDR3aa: CASSSPKTGLPSPLHF
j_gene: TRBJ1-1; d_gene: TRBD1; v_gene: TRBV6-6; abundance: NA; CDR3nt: TGTGCCAGCAGCACAGGGGTTGTCACTGAAGCTTTCTTT; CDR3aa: CASSTGVVTEAFF
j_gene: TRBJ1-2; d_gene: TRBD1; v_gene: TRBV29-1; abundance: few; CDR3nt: TGCAGCGTTGAAGAGCGGCAGGGGGCGAGAGGCTACACCTTC; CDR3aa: CSVEERQGARGYTF
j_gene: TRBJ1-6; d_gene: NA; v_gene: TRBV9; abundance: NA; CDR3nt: TGTGCCAGCAGCGCTCGACAGCAAGATTCACCCCTCCACTTT; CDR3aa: CASSARQQDSPLHF
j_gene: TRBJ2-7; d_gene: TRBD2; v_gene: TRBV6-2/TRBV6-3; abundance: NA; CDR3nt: TGTGCCAGCAGCCGCAAGCTAGCGGCCTACGAGCAGTACTTC; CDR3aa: CASSRKLAAYEQYF
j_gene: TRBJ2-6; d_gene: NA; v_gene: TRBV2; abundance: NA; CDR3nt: TGTGCCAGCAGTTGGCAGGTTAACGCTGGGGCCAACGTCCTGACTTTC; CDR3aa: CASSWQVNAGANVLTF
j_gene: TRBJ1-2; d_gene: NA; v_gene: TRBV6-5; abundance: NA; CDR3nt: TGTGCCAGCAGCTACGGGACTTCCTATGGCTACACCTTC; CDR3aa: CASSYGTSYGYTF
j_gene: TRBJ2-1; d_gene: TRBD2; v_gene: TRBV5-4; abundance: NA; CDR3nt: TGTGCCAGCAGCAAACGGACTAGCGGGAGGGCTAAGGGTTCTGAGCAGTTCTTC; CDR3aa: CASSKRTSGRAKGSEQFF